The T cell receptor beta chain under discussion was sequenced for a study of CD8 T cells in Susac syndrome. The T cells that were sequenced for TCR beta were CD8+ and CD4+ cells from blood. The multiple sclerosis control group was made up of treatment-naive patients with stable or active relapsing-remitting disease. Reverse transcription of 0.5 to 1 ug RNA was performed with random hexamers. TCRdb independently ran MiXCR on the immunoSEQ multiplex PCR reads; one entry per CDR3 protein. Of about 140,000 distinct CDR3 sequences listed, roughly 96% are singletons. Germline CDR1 and CDR2: SEHNR and FQNEAQ (reference sequence). CDR3 length: 16 amino acids. Deletions cut 0 bases from V and 7 bases from J, with 16 bases between.

The TCR was taken from a human donor with multiple sclerosis. This chain joins TRBV7-9 and TRBJ2-1; maybe TRBD2 (6 bases). The sequenced material came from CD4+ T cells from PBMCs. The DNA for the CDR3 is TGTGCCAGCAGCTTAGCGCTGCTAGCGAATAGTAATGAGCAGTTCTTC. Residues: CASSLALLANSNEQFF.